The T cell receptor beta chain described here comes from a study of read filtering for tumor transcriptome and immune sequencing. Across the study: After DNase treatment, RNA was made into whole-transcriptome libraries. Per sample, TCR-region reads ranged about 4 to 11 million by IR-seq, about 80 to 1,400 by RNA-seq. Study-wide points: Without single-read clonotypes, shared clonotype proportions correlated more between IR-seq and RNA-seq.

Germline assignment: CDR1 MDHEN and CDR2 SYDVKM. This CDR3 is 13 amino acids long. With 8 bases clipped from V and 4 bases from J, the junction kept 4 bases outside the gene matches. This library used roughly 400 ng RNA and molecular barcoded adaptors spanning alpha/delta and beta/gamma chains. TCRdb passed the reads through MiXCR, listing each CDR3 protein once. The sample shows roughly 56,000 distinct CDR3 sequences, nearly 20% of them seen only once. This clonotype was detected many times. Antigen specificity is unknown. This clonotype originated in a donor aged 40 or over with multiple myeloma. The chain is built from TRBV28 and TRBJ2-2; 7 bases are shared with TRBD2. The sequenced sample consisted of a population of CD138-negative cells sorted from bone marrow. Here the CDR3 reads CASGTGGTGELFF. CDR3 sequence (DNA): TGTGCCAGCGGGACGGGGGGCACCGGGGAGCTGTTTTTT.